This TCR beta chain was profiled in a study of post-analysis software for immune sequencing data. Study context: Disease courses included relapsing-remitting, secondary progressive and progressive-relapsing multiple sclerosis.

Study-wide results and caveats: In patients, TRBV5-6, TRBV5-1 and TRBV20-1 belonged to five or six TRBV segments found more frequently than in controls.

Concerning this clonotype: Its target is unknown.

The TCR beta cDNA libraries contained unique molecular identifiers. TCRdb re-called the PCR reads through MiXCR, storing one row per CDR3 protein. This table holds hundreds of thousands of distinct CDR3 sequences, 53% found once. The CDR3 consists of 14 residues. Deletions cut 0 bases from V and 1 base from J, with 6 bases between. Germline V gene data show CDR1 as SGHTA and CDR2 as FQGTGA. This TCR came from a girl aged 10-17 years with multiple sclerosis. The sequencing input was blood. The rearrangement joins TRBV7-3 to TRBJ1-1, with D tentatively TRBD1 (5 bases). DNA of the CDR3: TGTGCCAGCAGCTTAACACAGGCGAACACTGAAGCTTTCTTT. The encoded protein is CASSLTQANTEAFF.